This record concerns one T cell receptor (beta chain) sequence. Its antigen remains unidentified. The length of the CDR3 is 11 residues. V was cut by 7 bases and J by 4 bases, with 10 bases left in between. The V gene's germline CDR1 is SQVTM and CDR2 ANQGSEA. The sample originates from a study of T cell responses to AZD1222 COVID-19 vaccine. Notes on the study in general: It should be noted that donors were predominantly white British and more often female, and clonal diversity was possibly underestimated.

TCRdb's table, derived via immunoSEQ multiplex PCR, lists solely in-frame clones and lacks some. The sample lists 60,000 to 85,000 clones; over 75% were seen once. The material sequenced was peripheral blood, taken 28 days after the second AZD1222 dose. The receptor comes from an adult who received the AZD1222 COVID-19 vaccine. The chain has TRBV29-1 and TRBJ1-2; D ambiguous. CDR3 region: CSGGEVYGYTF. The CDR3 nucleotides read TGCAGCGGGGGAGAGGTCTATGGCTACACCTTC.